A selection of T cell receptor beta chains follows, all from one sample in a study of T cells in tumors after PD-1 blockade. Libraries were prepared by immunoSEQ multiplex PCR; TCRdb keeps only in-frame clonotypes and omits some of them. Here the sample spans tens of thousands of clones, roughly 78% being singletons. This specimen consisted of PBMCs, obtained before anti-PD-1 treatment. These receptors came from a human donor with basal cell carcinoma. Each CDR3 is given with its conserved first and last residue. The D gene is left open where the match is weak. Expanded clones get a size class; other rows say once, few or many, or leave the size out.

v_call	j_call	d_call	clone_size	cdr3_aa	cdr3_nt
TRBV27	TRBJ1-6	.	few	CASLPLGNGYSPLHF	TGTGCCAGCCTCCCCCTGGGCAACGGATATTCACCCCTCCACTTT
TRBV5-1	TRBJ2-1	TRBD2	.	CASSTGLAVAIGSYNEQFF	TGCGCCAGCAGCACGGGACTAGCGGTCGCTATTGGCTCCTACAATGAGCAGTTCTTC
TRBV4-2	TRBJ1-4	TRBD1	once	CASSQDRQGAGKLFF	TGTGCCAGCAGCCAAGATCGGCAGGGGGCGGGAAAACTGTTTTTT
TRBV4-2	TRBJ2-3	TRBD2	.	CASSHHGTSGTDTQYF	TGTGCCAGCAGCCACCACGGGACTAGCGGCACAGATACGCAGTATTTT
TRBV19	TRBJ2-2	.	.	CASSIWGAGELFF	TGTGCCAGTAGTATTTGGGGCGCCGGGGAGCTGTTTTTT
TRBV7-2	TRBJ1-1	.	.	CASSLWAGWEPEAFF	TGTGCCAGCAGCTTATGGGCAGGTTGGGAGCCTGAAGCTTTCTTT
TRBV11-3	TRBJ1-6	TRBD1	.	CASSPGTGNSPLHF	TGTGCCAGCAGCCCGGGGACAGGGAATTCACCCCTCCACTTT
TRBV2	TRBJ1-6	TRBD1	.	CASSEEQGVTLHF	TGTGCCAGCAGTGAGGAACAGGGGGTCACCCTCCACTTT
TRBV6-6	TRBJ1-1	.	.	CASSYSWNTEAFF	TGTGCCAGCAGTTACTCTTGGAACACTGAAGCTTTCTTT
TRBV6-6	TRBJ1-6	.	.	CASSYSEGSPLHF	TGTGCCAGCAGTTACTCAGAGGGGTCACCCCTCCACTTT
TRBV24-1	TRBJ2-3	.	.	CATSVPSDPDTQYF	TGTGCCACCAGTGTGCCTAGCGACCCAGATACGCAGTATTTT
TRBV7-2	TRBJ1-1	.	.	CASSLLQVNTEAFF	TGTGCCAGCAGCTTATTACAGGTGAACACTGAAGCTTTCTTT
TRBV4-1	TRBJ1-5	.	.	CASSRGVEQPQHF	TGCGCCAGCAGCCGGGGAGTAGAGCAGCCCCAGCATTTT
TRBV7-9	TRBJ1-1	.	.	CASSLERAQVAEAFF	TGTGCCAGCAGCTTGGAAAGGGCCCAGGTGGCTGAAGCTTTCTTT
TRBV30	TRBJ2-2	.	few	CACPKTAPVELFF	TGTGCCTGCCCCAAGACGGCACCGGTGGAGCTGTTTTTT
TRBV14	TRBJ1-1	.	.	CASSQNRGGAFF	TGTGCCAGCAGCCAAAATCGAGGCGGAGCTTTCTTT
TRBV5-6	TRBJ2-3	.	.	CASSTGAPDTQYF	TGTGCCAGCAGCACGGGGGCCCCAGATACGCAGTATTTT
TRBV6-2/TRBV6-3	TRBJ2-3	TRBD2	.	CASSYLGLASTDTQYF	TGTGCCAGCAGTTACCTCGGACTAGCGAGCACAGATACGCAGTATTTT
TRBV10-1	TRBJ2-5	.	.	CASSDGGKETQYF	TGCGCCAGCAGTGATGGTGGAAAAGAGACCCAGTACTTC
TRBV30	TRBJ1-5	.	.	CAWSPHNFQPQHF	TGTGCCTGGAGTCCCCATAATTTTCAGCCCCAGCATTTT
TRBV27	TRBJ1-6	.	few	CASSLRAGMNSPLHF	TGTGCCAGCAGTTTAAGGGCAGGGATGAATTCACCCCTCCACTTT
TRBV6-5	TRBJ1-1	TRBD1	once	CASIFQGAQNTEAFF	TGTGCCAGCATTTTCCAGGGGGCCCAGAACACTGAAGCTTTCTTT
TRBV6-1	TRBJ1-4	.	.	CASSDGYPNEKLFF	TGTGCCAGCAGTGACGGGTACCCTAATGAAAAACTGTTTTTT
TRBV9	TRBJ1-1	TRBD1	.	CASSVDTGGEAFF	TGTGCCAGCAGCGTCGACACAGGGGGTGAAGCTTTCTTT
TRBV4-1	TRBJ1-5	.	few	CASSQEGQRRGNQPQHF	TGCGCCAGCAGCCAAGAGGGACAAAGAAGGGGCAATCAGCCCCAGCATTTT
TRBV30	TRBJ1-1	TRBD1	.	CAWRRGTGRYEAFF	TGTGCCTGGAGAAGAGGGACAGGGAGATATGAAGCTTTCTTT
TRBV7-3	TRBJ2-5	.	.	CASSRDRGETQYF	TGTGCCAGCAGCCGGGACCGAGGAGAGACCCAGTACTTC
TRBV9	TRBJ2-2	TRBD1	.	CASRDRDANTGELFF	TGTGCCAGCAGAGACAGGGACGCGAACACCGGGGAGCTGTTTTTT
TRBV9	TRBJ2-3	.	.	CASSVVWGTDTQYF	TGTGCCAGCAGCGTAGTATGGGGCACAGATACGCAGTATTTT
TRBV18	TRBJ1-1	.	.	CASSPDPSGEAFF	TGTGCCAGCTCACCGGACCCCTCGGGTGAAGCTTTCTTT
TRBV5-1	TRBJ2-1	.	.	CASSLRDRRQFF	TGCGCCAGCAGCTTGAGGGACCGACGGCAGTTCTTC
TRBV5-1	TRBJ2-1	TRBD1	.	CASSSQGYSSIGEQFF	TGCGCCAGCAGCTCACAGGGGTATTCATCTATTGGGGAGCAGTTCTTC
TRBV14	TRBJ2-5	.	.	CASSQDPARRETQYF	TGTGCCAGCAGCCAAGATCCAGCTAGAAGGGAGACCCAGTACTTC
TRBV28	TRBJ2-2	TRBD2	.	CASSPQDREAGELFF	TGTGCCAGCAGTCCCCAGGACCGGGAGGCCGGGGAGCTGTTTTTT
TRBV7-9	TRBJ2-3	TRBD2	.	CASSLEFSGGITDTQYF	TGTGCCAGCAGCTTAGAATTCAGCGGGGGGATCACAGATACGCAGTATTTT
TRBV12-3/TRBV12-4	TRBJ1-3	TRBD1	few	CASLTGFSATIYF	TGTGCCAGCCTGACAGGGTTTTCCGCCACCATATATTTT
TRBV6-5	TRBJ2-7	TRBD2	.	CASTRSGGVYEQYF	TGTGCCAGCACCCGAAGCGGGGGGGTATACGAGCAGTACTTC
TRBV4-1	TRBJ1-2	.	.	CASSQGGTGGYGYTF	TGCGCCAGCAGCCAAGGGGGAACCGGGGGCTATGGCTACACCTTC
TRBV29-1	TRBJ2-1	TRBD2	.	CSVDQATSGANEQFF	TGCAGCGTTGATCAGGCGACTAGCGGAGCCAATGAGCAGTTCTTC
TRBV6-5	TRBJ1-5	.	.	CATSRGFDQPQHF	TGTGCCACTTCCAGGGGATTCGATCAGCCCCAGCATTTT
TRBV6-5	TRBJ1-2	TRBD1	.	CASRDTGGGGGYTF	TGTGCCAGCAGGGATACAGGGGGCGGGGGCGGCTACACCTTC
TRBV30	TRBJ1-4	.	.	CAWSVGTEKLFF	TGTGCCTGGAGTGTAGGTACTGAAAAACTGTTTTTT
TRBV5-4	TRBJ2-1	.	.	CASSLGGGGFF	TGTGCCAGCAGCTTGGGCGGGGGCGGGTTCTTC
TRBV30	TRBJ2-5	TRBD2	.	CAWRELAQETQYF	TGTGCCTGGAGAGAACTAGCGCAAGAGACCCAGTACTTC
TRBV30	TRBJ1-1	TRBD1	.	CAWRSPGQGSTEAFF	TGTGCCTGGAGGAGCCCTGGACAGGGGAGCACTGAAGCTTTCTTT
TRBV6-5	TRBJ1-6	.	.	CASSWGEYYNSPLHF	TGTGCCAGCAGTTGGGGAGAGTACTATAATTCACCCCTCCACTTT
TRBV6-5	TRBJ2-7	.	.	CASREGGSYEQYF	TGTGCCAGCAGGGAGGGGGGATCCTACGAGCAGTACTTC
TRBV9	TRBJ1-2	.	.	CASSADLGDGYTF	TGTGCCAGCAGCGCAGATTTAGGGGATGGCTACACCTTC